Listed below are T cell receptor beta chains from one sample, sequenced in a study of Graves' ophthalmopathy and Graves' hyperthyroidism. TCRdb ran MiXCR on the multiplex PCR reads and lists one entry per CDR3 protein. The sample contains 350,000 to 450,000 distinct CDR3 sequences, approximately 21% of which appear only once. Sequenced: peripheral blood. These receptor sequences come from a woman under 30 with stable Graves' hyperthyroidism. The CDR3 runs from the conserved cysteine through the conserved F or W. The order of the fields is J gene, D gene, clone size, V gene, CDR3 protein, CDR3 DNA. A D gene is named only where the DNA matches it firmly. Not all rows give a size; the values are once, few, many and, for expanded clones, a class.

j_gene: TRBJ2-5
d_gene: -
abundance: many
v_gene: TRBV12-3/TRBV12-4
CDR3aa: CASSLNRVVETQYF
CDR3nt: TGTGCCAGCAGTTTGAACAGGGTCGTAGAGACCCAGTACTTC

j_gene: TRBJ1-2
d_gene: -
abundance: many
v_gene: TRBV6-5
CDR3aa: CASSYSRANMGYTF
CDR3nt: TGTGCCAGCAGTTACTCGAGGGCGAACATGGGCTACACCTTC

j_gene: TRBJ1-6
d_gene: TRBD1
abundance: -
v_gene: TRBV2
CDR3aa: CASSPGQTSSSYNSPLHF
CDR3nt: TGTGCCAGCAGTCCGGGACAGACCTCGAGCTCCTATAATTCACCCCTCCACTTT

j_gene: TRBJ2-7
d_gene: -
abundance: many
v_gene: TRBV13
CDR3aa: CASSSELSYEQYF
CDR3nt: TGTGCCAGCAGCAGCGAACTATCCTACGAGCAGTACTTC

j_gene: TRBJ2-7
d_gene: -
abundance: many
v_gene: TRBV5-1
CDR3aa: CASRVQGAYEQYF
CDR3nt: TGCGCCAGCAGGGTCCAGGGTGCCTACGAGCAGTACTTC

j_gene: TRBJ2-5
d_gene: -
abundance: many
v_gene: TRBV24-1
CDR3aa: CATSDPTRGQETQYF
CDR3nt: TGTGCCACCAGTGATCCCACAAGAGGGCAAGAGACCCAGTACTTC

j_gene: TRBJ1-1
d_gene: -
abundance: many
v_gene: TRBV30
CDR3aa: CAWSRVMNTEAFF
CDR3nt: TGTGCCTGGTCGAGGGTGATGAACACTGAAGCTTTCTTT

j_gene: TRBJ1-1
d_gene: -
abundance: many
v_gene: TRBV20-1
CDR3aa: CSARTHSTGNTEAFF
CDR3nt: TGCAGTGCTAGAACCCATTCCACAGGGAACACTGAAGCTTTCTTT

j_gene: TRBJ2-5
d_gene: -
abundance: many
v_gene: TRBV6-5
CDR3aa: CASSYSRGGVGETQYF
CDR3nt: TGTGCCAGCAGTTACTCTAGAGGGGGGGTCGGGGAGACCCAGTACTTC

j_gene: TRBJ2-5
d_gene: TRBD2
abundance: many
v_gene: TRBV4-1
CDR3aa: CASSQGRLAGTQETQYF
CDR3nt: TGCGCCAGCAGCCAAGGGCGGCTAGCGGGGACACAAGAGACCCAGTACTTC

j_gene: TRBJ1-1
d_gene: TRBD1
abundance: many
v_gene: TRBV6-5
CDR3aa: CAITPRGVNTEAFF
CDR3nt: TGTGCCATCACCCCCAGGGGGGTGAACACTGAAGCTTTCTTT

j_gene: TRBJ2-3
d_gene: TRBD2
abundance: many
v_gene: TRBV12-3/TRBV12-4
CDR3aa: CASSFQLAGGLDTQYF
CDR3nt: TGTGCCAGCAGTTTCCAACTAGCGGGAGGGCTGGATACGCAGTATTTT

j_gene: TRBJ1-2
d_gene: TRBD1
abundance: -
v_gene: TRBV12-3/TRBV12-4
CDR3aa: CASSWTGGNYGYTF
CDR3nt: TGTGCCAGCAGTTGGACAGGGGGCAACTATGGCTACACCTTC

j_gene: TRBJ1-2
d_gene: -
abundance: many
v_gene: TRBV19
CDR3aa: CASSTSNEYGYTF
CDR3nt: TGTGCCAGTAGCACCTCCAATGAGTATGGCTACACCTTC

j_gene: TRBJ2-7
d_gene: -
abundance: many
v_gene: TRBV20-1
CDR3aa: CSASDGVRGKTYSYEQYF
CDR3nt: TGCAGTGCTAGTGACGGGGTCAGGGGAAAGACTTACTCCTACGAGCAGTACTTC

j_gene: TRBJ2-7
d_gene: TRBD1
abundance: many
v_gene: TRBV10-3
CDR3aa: CAIRTGSYEQYF
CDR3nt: TGTGCCATCAGGACAGGGTCCTACGAGCAGTACTTC

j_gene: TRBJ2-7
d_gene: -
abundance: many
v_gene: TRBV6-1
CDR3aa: CASSEAIGADSYEQYF
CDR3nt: TGTGCCAGCAGTGAAGCGATCGGGGCCGACTCCTACGAGCAGTACTTC

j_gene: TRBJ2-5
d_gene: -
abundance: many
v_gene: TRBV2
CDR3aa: CASTSHGGETQYF
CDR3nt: TGTGCCAGCACCAGTCACGGAGGGGAGACCCAGTACTTC

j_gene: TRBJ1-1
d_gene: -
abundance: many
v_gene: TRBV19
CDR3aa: CASSMGPPFMNTEAFF
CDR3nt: TGTGCCAGTAGTATGGGCCCACCGTTCATGAACACTGAAGCTTTCTTT

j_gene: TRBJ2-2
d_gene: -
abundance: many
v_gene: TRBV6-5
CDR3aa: CASSLKGAGELFF
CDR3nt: TGTGCCAGCAGTTTAAAGGGTGCTGGGGAGCTGTTTTTT

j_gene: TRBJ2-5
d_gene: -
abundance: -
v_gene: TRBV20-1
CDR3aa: CSARQRGVLRETQYF
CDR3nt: TGCAGTGCTAGACAAAGGGGGGTACTGAGAGAGACCCAGTACTTC

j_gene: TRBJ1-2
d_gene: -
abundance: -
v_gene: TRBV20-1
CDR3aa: CSAQNGYTF
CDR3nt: TGCAGTGCGCAGAATGGCTACACCTTC

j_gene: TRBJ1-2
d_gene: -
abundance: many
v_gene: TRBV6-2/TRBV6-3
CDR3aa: CASKTREHSGYTF
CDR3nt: TGTGCCAGCAAGACCCGGGAGCACTCTGGCTACACCTTC

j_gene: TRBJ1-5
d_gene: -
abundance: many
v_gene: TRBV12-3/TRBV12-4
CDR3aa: CASSHVGQPQHF
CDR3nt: TGTGCCAGCAGCCATGTTGGGCAGCCCCAGCATTTT

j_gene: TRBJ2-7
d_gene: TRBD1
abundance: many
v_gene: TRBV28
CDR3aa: CATQGQVSYEQYF
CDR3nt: TGTGCCACCCAGGGACAGGTATCCTACGAGCAGTACTTC

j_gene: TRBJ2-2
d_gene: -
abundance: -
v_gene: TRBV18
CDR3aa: CASSPPVTGPGELFF
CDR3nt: TGTGCCAGCTCACCACCGGTCACAGGCCCCGGGGAGCTGTTTTTT

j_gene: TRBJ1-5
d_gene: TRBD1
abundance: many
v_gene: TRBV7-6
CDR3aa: CASSPTGGNQPQHF
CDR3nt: TGTGCCAGCAGCCCAACAGGGGGCAATCAGCCCCAGCATTTT

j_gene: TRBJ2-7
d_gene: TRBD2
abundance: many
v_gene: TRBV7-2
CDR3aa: CASSKGAGGREQYF
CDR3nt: TGTGCCAGCAGCAAGGGAGCGGGAGGTCGGGAGCAGTACTTC

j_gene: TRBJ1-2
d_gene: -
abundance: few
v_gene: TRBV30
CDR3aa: CARARDHRGYGYTF
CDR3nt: TGTGCCCGGGCCAGGGATCATCGGGGCTATGGCTACACCTTC

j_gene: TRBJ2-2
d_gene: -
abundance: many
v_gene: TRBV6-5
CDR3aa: CASRYQANTGELFF
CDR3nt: TGTGCCAGCAGATACCAAGCGAACACCGGGGAGCTGTTTTTT

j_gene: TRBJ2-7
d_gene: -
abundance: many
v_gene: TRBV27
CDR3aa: CASSLGTGPYYEQYF
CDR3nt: TGTGCCAGCAGCCTTGGGACTGGTCCTTACTACGAGCAGTACTTC